The source of this T cell receptor beta chain is a study of shared clonotypes between healthy human individuals. Study-wide background: CD4 naive cells filled three plates per donor, CD4 memory three, CD8 naive two and CD8 memory one. Study findings and constraints: Compared with memory subsets, naive subsets generally had larger estimated richness.

This clone has just one count. Its antigen remains unknown. Between the trimmed V and J ends, which lost 7 bases and 4 bases, there was a span of 10 bases. Germline assignment: CDR1 SGHTA and CDR2 FQGNSA. This CDR3 is 12 amino acids long. Data came from immunoSEQ multiplex PCR; TCRdb stores just in-frame clones and leaves some out. The sample holds over a million clones, approximately 72% seen once. The chain combines TRBV7-2 with TRBJ2-5, with D possibly TRBD1 on 6 matching bases. The source material was memory CD4+ T cells sorted from blood. As to subset: CD45RA-negative fraction. The TCR was taken from a man younger than 30 in good health. The CDR3 spells CASTSRGETQYF. The CDR3 nucleotides read TGTGCCAGCACCAGCAGGGGAGAGACCCAGTACTTC.